The entry below gives a single TCR beta chain sequence along with its context. Its antigen is not identified. This sample is part of a study of neurological immune-mediated disorders. One entry per CDR3 protein, called by TCRdb with MiXCR from the 5' RACE reads. The table lists about 62,000 distinct CDR3 sequences, around 3.8% of them singletons. The ends were cut back, 5 bases at V and 0 bases at J, with 19 bases in the middle. This CDR3 is 18 amino acids long. The germline gives CDR1 SGHTA, CDR2 FQGTGA. Overall study results and limits: Because no CDR3 amino acid sequences were shared across subjects by expanded clones, private repertoires were suggested in all groups.

The source material was PBMCs. The TCR comes from a woman aged 45-60 years with multiple sclerosis. The chain links TRBV7-3 to TRBJ2-2; D unclear. Here the CDR3 DNA reads TGTGCCAGCAGCCCTTGGACCCTCACCCGAGCGAACACCGGGGAGCTGTTTTTT. Translating it yields CASSPWTLTRANTGELFF. Based on the CDR3 plus reference TRBV7-3 and TRBJ2-2, the full variable domain is GAGVSQTPSNKVTEKGKYVELRCDPISGHTALYWYRQSLGQGPEFLIYFQGTGAADDSGLPNDRFFAVRPEGSVSTLKIQRTERGDSAVYLCASSPWTLTRANTGELFFGEGSRLTVL.